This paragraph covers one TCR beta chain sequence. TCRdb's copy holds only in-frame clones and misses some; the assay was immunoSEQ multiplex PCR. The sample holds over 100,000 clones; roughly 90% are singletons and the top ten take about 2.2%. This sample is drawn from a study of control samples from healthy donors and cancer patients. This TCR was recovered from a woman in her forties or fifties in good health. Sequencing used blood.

CDR3 amino acids: CASPGQGYEQYF. As DNA, the CDR3 is TGTGCCAGTCCGGGACAGGGCTACGAGCAGTACTTC. J is TRBJ2-7 and V is TRBV19; 9 positions agree with TRBD1. CDR3 length equals 12 residues. Germline CDR1 LNHDA, CDR2 SQIVND (reference sequence). V shed 8 bases, J shed 3 bases, and the junction held 2 bases outside the gene matches.